This section outlines one TCR beta chain sequence together with its context. Its antigen remains unidentified. This sample was taken from a study of cytomegalovirus exposure and HLA in healthy donors. The study, taken as a whole, reports: Generally TCR sequences proved uncommon, though certain public TCRs appeared in numerous donors. The study put some 150 TCR beta chains on its list as cytomegalovirus-associated.

The PCR used 60 Vbeta and 13 Jbeta primers. Libraries were prepared by immunoSEQ multiplex PCR; TCRdb keeps only in-frame clonotypes and omits some of them. In the table there are about 150,000 clones, around 10% of which are singletons. Germline trimming cut 1 base from V and 5 bases from J; bases unmatched to any gene: 6. The CDR3 runs to 16 residues. The germline gives CDR1 SGHTA, CDR2 FQGNSA. This clonotype was obtained from a male donor in good health and CMV-seronegative. The source material was PBMCs. The chain employs TRBV7-2 and TRBJ2-2, with 8 bases identical to TRBD2. CDR3 loop: CASSLVAGGRTGELFF. As DNA, the CDR3 is TGTGCCAGCAGCTTAGTGGCGGGAGGAAGGACCGGGGAGCTGTTTTTT.